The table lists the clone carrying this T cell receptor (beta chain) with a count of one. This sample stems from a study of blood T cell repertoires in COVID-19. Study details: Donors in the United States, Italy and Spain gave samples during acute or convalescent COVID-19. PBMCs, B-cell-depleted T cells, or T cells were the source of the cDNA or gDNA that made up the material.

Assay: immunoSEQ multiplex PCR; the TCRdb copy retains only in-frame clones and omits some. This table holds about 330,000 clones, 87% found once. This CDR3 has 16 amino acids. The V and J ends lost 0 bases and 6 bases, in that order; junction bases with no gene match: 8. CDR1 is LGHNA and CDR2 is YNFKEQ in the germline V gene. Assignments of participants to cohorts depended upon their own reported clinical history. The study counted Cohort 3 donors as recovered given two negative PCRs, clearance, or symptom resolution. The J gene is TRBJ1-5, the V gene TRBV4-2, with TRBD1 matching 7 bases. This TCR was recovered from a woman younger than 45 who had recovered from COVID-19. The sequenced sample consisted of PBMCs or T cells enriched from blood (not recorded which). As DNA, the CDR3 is TGTGCCAGCAGCCAAGAAGACAGGGCCTTCACTCAGCCCCAGCATTTT. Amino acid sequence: CASSQEDRAFTQPQHF.